This T cell receptor beta chain stems from a study of T cells in Graves' hyperthyroidism and ophthalmopathy. Across the study: Peripheral blood samples were taken at initial diagnosis, prior to any treatment.

Study outcomes and limitations: Within blood appeared most thyroid clonotypes that had expanded above 0.001.

RNA transcripts were the template for amplifying TCR beta CDR3 regions. Carried out on the TCR CDR3, a first-round RT-PCR used the HTBI primer set. A single record per CDR3 protein comes from TCRdb applying MiXCR to the multiplex PCR reads. Among under 800,000 distinct CDR3 sequences, 14% were seen once, and the ten largest hold roughly 10%. This clonotype was found a few times. Its specificity is unknown. The CDR3 runs to 13 residues. Trimming shortened V by 9 bases and J by 9 bases, and 18 bases separated the two germline ends. The V gene's germline CDR1 is SGHAT and CDR2 FQDESV (reference sequence). Across 18 months, stable Graves' hyperthyroidism was marked by no progression to ophthalmopathy. Uncontrolled infection, other autoimmune disease, pregnancy or lactation led to exclusion.

Sequenced: blood. V usage is TRBV11-1 and J usage is TRBJ2-1; D gene unclear. The clonotype comes from a woman aged 18-29 years with Graves' hyperthyroidism. CDR3 sequence: CASSISFLSEQFF. Here the CDR3 DNA reads TGTGCCAGTAGTATAAGTTTCCTGAGTGAGCAGTTCTTC.